The entry that follows covers one T cell receptor (beta chain) sequence. The antigen this receptor binds is unknown. Base qualities are missing; no much larger clone stands one base away. The library relied on 5' RACE. Sequencing was performed on an Illumina HiSeq 2500. A second PCR of roughly 7 to 11 cycles was run with a J-beta primer mix and a sample-barcoded 5' primer. A template-switch 5' adaptor carrying 12 random nucleotides introduced a unique molecular identifier onto each TCR beta cDNA molecule. Each sample yielded at least 3 million CDR3-containing paired-end reads. First-strand cDNA synthesis was performed from all RNA using the Mint cDNA synthesis kit, with priming by a TRBC-specific oligonucleotide. All cDNA was treated with uracil-DNA glycosylase and then went through a first 18-cycle PCR with the universal primers M1SS and BC2_uni_R. As for the original processing: Each sample was normalized by randomly selecting 1 million high-quality reads, each carrying a distinct molecular identifier. Instead of being binned into consensus sequences, reads that shared molecular identifiers were thrown out. MiTCR, with a Q25 quality threshold and the strictest error-elimination algorithm, was used for CDR3 identification, clonotype clustering and error correction. A nonparametric unseen species model with Euler transformation was used to estimate lower-bound total TCR beta diversity. TCRdb redid the processing of the public reads, applying fastp at Q25 and MiXCR, and retained in-frame beta chains. Records with the same CDR3 protein are collapsed into one entry carrying the most frequent genes and DNA. For this entry, the V and J calls and clone size follow TCRdb and not the study's own pipeline. Across this sample there are about 1,600,000 distinct CDR3 sequences, with 42% seen only once. 7.9% of the sample comes from the top ten.

The CDR3 spans 17 residues, from the cysteine through the phenylalanine. Solely the CDR3 DNA is kept, with 51 bases framed from the first base. The germline V gene (reference sequence) specifies LNHNV as CDR1 and YYDKDF as CDR2. The data were taken from a study of blood T cells in healthy people across ages (dated by TCRdb to between 2014 and 2017). Regarding the complete study: Template switching captured roughly one uniquely barcoded TCR beta cDNA molecule per two T cells in model experiments. To track age-related changes in TCR beta repertoire diversity, the study relied on deep sequencing normalized with unique cDNA molecular identifiers. The donors were divided into four age groups: young (average around 17 years), middle-aged (about 39), aged (about 56) and long-lived (roughly 82). Donors of different ages were randomly distributed across sequencing lanes to avoid experimental bias. For two donors (one aged 18 to 29 and one aged 80 or older), the study analyzed two additional independent replicas of 1 million unique cDNA reads from the same blood draw.

Donors were under 40 systemically healthy Caucasian individuals from Russia aged roughly 6 to 90 years. Each donor gave about 9.8 milliliters of peripheral blood, drawn into EDTA-treated Vacutainer tubes. Ficoll-Paque density-gradient centrifugation was used to isolate PBMCs, with at least 7 million per sample. Trizol reagent was used to extract total RNA from PBMCs, with at least 6 micrograms per sample. The percentages of naive CD45RAhigh/CD27high T cells were determined by flow cytometry on a PBMC aliquot from every donor. What the authors observed across the whole study: Because donor CMV infection status was unknown, age-related changes in expanded clonotypes were potentially confounded. Compared with the aged group, the long-lived group had more naive CD4+ T cells, fewer expanded clones and increased TCR diversity, a pattern suggesting age selection. Observed TCR beta diversity per million T cells fell roughly linearly with age, and a significant reduction was already apparent by age about 38. Since profiling was done on bulk unsorted PBMCs, naive and antigen-experienced compartments could not be conclusively compared. There was a strong correlation between observed TCR beta diversity and the percentage of naive T cells measured by flow cytometry. Total diversity estimates from one million sequenced T cells were considered lower bounds and underestimates.

This clonotype originated in a woman aged 18-30 years in good health. Sequences were obtained from blood. The V and J genes are TRBV15 and TRBJ2-1, with TRBD2 as a weak D call on 7 bases. The J call may be faulty, since TRBJ2-7 better matches the DNA end. The DNA sequence is given as TGTGCCACCAGCAGAGGCCCCGGGGGGCGCTCCTACAATGAGCAGTACTTC. This is translated as CATSRGPGGRSYNEQYF.